This TCR beta chain was profiled in a study of PD-1 blockade in classical Hodgkin lymphoma. The study's findings and limits: When set against healthy donors, newly diagnosed patients were reported to show lower baseline TCR diversity.

Some clones are missing from TCRdb's copy, which holds only in-frame ones; the method was immunoSEQ multiplex PCR. The sample holds roughly 15,000 clones, roughly 90% seen once. Time point here: newly diagnosed, previously untreated cHL patient sample. Magnetic negative selection of thawed PBMCs was the method by which CD4+ T cells were purified. As concerns this clone: Its specificity is unknown.

Trimming shortened V by 4 bases and J by 8 bases, and 9 bases separated the two germline ends. The CDR3 sequence is 12 residues long. CDR1 is SGHAT and CDR2 is FQNNGV in the germline V gene. The chain combines TRBV11-2 with TRBJ2-1; tentative D call: TRBD1 (5 bases). This receptor was taken from a human donor with classical Hodgkin lymphoma. Sequencing input: CD4+ T cells from blood. CDR3 protein: CASSYDSHEQFF. The CDR3 DNA sequence: TGTGCCAGCAGCTATGACAGCCATGAGCAGTTCTTC. The full variable domain, its missing parts supplied by reference TRBV11-2 and TRBJ2-1, is EAGVAQSPRYKIIEKRQSVAFWCNPISGHATLYWYQQILGQGPKLLIQFQNNGVVDDSQLPKDRFSAERLKGVDSTLKIQPAKLEDSAVYLCASSYDSHEQFFGPGTRLTVL.